This TCR beta chain comes out of a study of identifying expanded T cells in peripheral blood. Study outcomes and limitations: Over around two and four weeks, about 15 and 19 clones changed, versus approximately 1.1 between replicates. Variance in clone template counts between approximately two-week samples significantly increased with total template count across all healthy donors.

Trimming removed 5 bases at V and 6 bases at J, with 11 bases between. The CDR3 runs 13 residues. Per the germline V gene, CDR1 is SGHTA and CDR2 is FQGNSA. The repertoire was sequenced with immunoSEQ multiplex PCR; TCRdb's copy has only in-frame clones and lacks some. Among tens of thousands of clones listed, about 83% were seen once. This clone has a handful of counts. Its antigen is not identified. During the collection period, no donor immune events like infections were recorded. The rearrangement uses TRBV7-2 and TRBJ1-5; D not certain. Sample: blood. The clonotype comes from a person aged 18 to 70 in good health. Written as DNA, the CDR3 is TGTGCCAGCAGCCCGAGGACGGGTCAGCCCCAGCATTTT. Its protein product is CASSPRTGQPQHF.